Below, 14 T cell receptor beta chains from the same sample are listed, as sequenced in a study of T cell repertoires in cytomegalovirus infection. TCRdb re-called the reads with MiXCR, one entry per CDR3 protein. The sample records roughly 90,000 distinct CDR3 sequences, about 24% being singletons. These receptors are not linked to any known antigen. This specimen was CD8+ T cells from cultured PBMCs, taken from culture after CMV antigen stimulation. The receptors were sampled from a human donor in good health (CMV status not recorded). Some clones in this sample may be carry-over from other donors' samples.

This clonotype turned up a few times. This chain connects TRBV12-5 to TRBJ2-1; 7 bases agree with TRBD1. The J segment lost 0 bases and the V segment lost 6 bases, leaving 5 bases of the junction unmatched. Germline V gene data show CDR1 as LGHNT and CDR2 as FRNRAP. CDR3 length equals 15 residues. As DNA, the CDR3 is TGTGCTAGTGGCTCGACAGGGTTCTCCTACAATGAGCAGTTCTTC. As protein: CASGSTGFSYNEQFF.

In its sample, this clonotype was seen many times. This chain joins TRBV7-2 and TRBJ2-1; tentatively, D is TRBD1 (5 bases). V was cut by 4 bases and J by 9 bases, with 10 bases left in between. This CDR3 is 12 amino acids long. Per germline, CDR1 SGHTA and CDR2 FQGNSA. The CDR3, as DNA: TGTGCCAGCAGCTCCCCAGGGTTTGAGCAGTTCTTC. Encoded protein: CASSSPGFEQFF.

This chain uses TRBV6-2 or TRBV6-3 with TRBJ2-5; tentative D call: TRBD2 (7 bases). V dropped 2 bases and J dropped 5 bases, with 12 bases sitting between them. CDR1 and CDR2 from the germline V gene are MNHEY and SVGEGT. The CDR3 has 14 amino acids. As DNA, the CDR3 is TGTGCCAGCAGTTACGGCGGGGGCCGGGAGACCCAGTACTTC. Its protein product is CASSYGGGRETQYF.

The chain recombines TRBV25-1 with TRBJ2-3; the D call may be TRBD1 or TRBD2 (5 bases each). The CDR3 sequence is 16 residues long. Germline CDR1 MGHDK, CDR2 SYGVNS. V gave up 6 bases and J gave up 5 bases, with 21 bases separating them. CDR3 DNA sequence: TGTGCCAGCAGACCAGGGCCACGGGGACGGGGAGATACGCAGTATTTT. It codes for CASRPGPRGRGDTQYF.

This sequence joins TRBV13 and TRBJ1-2, with 7 bases lining up with TRBD1. The CDR3 length is 13 residues. The V gene end was trimmed by 2 bases and the J gene end by 3 bases; junction bases not matched to a gene: 0. Germline CDR1 is PRHDT and CDR2 is FYEKMQ (reference sequence). The CDR3 here is CASSLQGDYGYTF. The CDR3 DNA reads TGTGCCAGCAGCTTACAGGGGGACTATGGCTACACCTTC.

The gene calls are TRBV7-4 and TRBJ2-2; 8 bases match TRBD1. CDR3 length: 15 residues. CDR1 SGHVT and CDR2 SQSDAQ come from the germline V gene. The ends lost 5 bases at V and 6 bases at J; junction bases unmatched: 8. CDR3 residues: CASSGRTGWAGELFF. CDR3 in DNA: TGTGCCAGCAGCGGCAGGACAGGGTGGGCCGGGGAGCTGTTTTTT.

This clonotype was seen a few times. The rearrangement uses TRBV15 and TRBJ2-5; D is unresolved. CDR3 length equals 12 residues. Germline V CDR1 and CDR2: LNHNV, YYDKDF (reference sequence). Trimming left V 3 bases short and J 2 bases short, with 4 bases between. In DNA, the CDR3 is TGTGCCACCAGCAGCGGACAAGAGACCCAGTACTTC. Its protein product is CATSSGQETQYF.

Comments on this clonotype: This may arise from a read error, as a much more abundant clone is one base away. The chain uses TRBV7-2 and TRBJ2-2; D not resolved. The CDR3 totals 12 residues. Trimming removed 9 bases from V and 5 bases from J, with 10 bases in between. Germline values: CDR1 SGHTA, CDR2 FQGNSA. Here the CDR3 DNA reads TGTACCAGACAACTGGGGACCGGGGAGCTGTTTTTT. Protein: CTRQLGTGELFF.

This clonotype has only a few counts. This chain connects TRBV9 to TRBJ1-5; no clear D. The CDR3 has 14 residues. V was pared by 0 bases and J by 3 bases, with 7 bases between. Germline CDR1 SGDLS, CDR2 YYNGEE. CDR3 nucleotides: TGTGCCAGCAGCGTAGGAGGCATCAATCAGCCCCAGCATTTT. Amino acids: CASSVGGINQPQHF.

V gene TRBV13 combines with J gene TRBJ2-3; D is unresolved. V lost 3 bases and J 1 base, leaving 11 bases between the germline ends. The CDR3 contains 15 residues. Germline CDR1 reads PRHDT; CDR2 reads FYEKMQ (reference sequence). CDR3: CASSLSRWGTDTQYF. The CDR3 nucleotides are TGTGCCAGCAGCTTGTCCAGATGGGGCACAGATACGCAGTATTTT.

This clonotype appeared many times. The V and J genes are TRBV4-3 and TRBJ2-1; no clear D. This CDR3 is built from 15 residues. Germline V gene sequence: CDR1 LGHNA, CDR2 YSLEER. Deletions cut 0 bases from V and 4 bases from J, with 10 bases between. The CDR3 region has the DNA TGCGCCAGCAGCCAAGACCGGAACAGATACAATGAGCAGTTCTTC. Amino acids: CASSQDRNRYNEQFF.

At least ten counts were recorded for this clonotype. Here the CDR3 reads CASSLGQGGGEQFF. CDR3 sequence (DNA): TGTGCCAGCAGCCTGGGCCAGGGGGGGGGGGAGCAGTTCTTC. The chain carries TRBV11-2 and TRBJ2-1, with D tentatively TRBD1 or TRBD2 (7 bases each). The CDR3 runs 14 residues. Germline V gene data show CDR1 as SGHAT and CDR2 as FQNNGV. Trimming removed 5 bases at V and 10 bases at J, with 18 bases between.

V is TRBV27 and J is TRBJ2-7; D tentatively reads TRBD1 or TRBD2 (6 bases each). The germline V and J ends were trimmed by 6 bases and 9 bases, with 21 bases remaining between them. Germline CDR1 reads MNHEY; CDR2 reads SMNVEV (reference sequence). The CDR3 consists of 14 residues. CDR3 DNA: TGTGCCAGCAGCCTAAAACAGCTCGGGGGCGGGCAGTACTTC. This sequence encodes CASSLKQLGGGQYF.

The CDR3 DNA is TGTGCCAGCAGCTCCCCAGGAGGGAAAGAGACCCAGTACTTC. Translation: CASSSPGGKETQYF. The chain uses TRBV7-9 and TRBJ2-5, with D perhaps TRBD2 (6 bases). V gave up 4 bases and J gave up 3 bases, with 12 bases separating them. In germline, CDR1 is SEHNR, CDR2 FQNEAQ (reference sequence). This CDR3 has 14 residues.